Reported below is one T cell receptor beta chain. The antigen remains undetermined. This sample was taken from a study of T cells expressing NK-cell markers. Study background: Sorted CD3+CD56+NKG2C+, CD3+CD56+NKG2C- and CD3+CD56-NKG2C+ T cells supplied TCR beta repertoires. Seven of the eight sequenced donors were classified as HCMV-seropositive, and one was classified as seronegative.

Study-level points and caveats: The dominant NKG2C+ clonotypes represented about 1.0-7.5% of CD8+ T cells in five or six donors. Unclear, still, was the HCMV specificity of the expanded NKG2C+ T cell clones.

The CDR3 sequence is 12 residues long. CDR1 and CDR2 (germline): SQVTM, ANQGSEA. TCRdb reprocessed the 5' RACE reads and reports one entry per CDR3 protein, with no DNA. The sample data list about 430,000 distinct CDR3 sequences. Sequenced sample: blood T cells: a sorted CD56 or NKG2C T cell subset, CD4+ or CD8+ T cells, or bulk PBMC T cells (not recorded which). This TCR was sampled from a woman between 50 and 59 years old in good health. The chain links TRBV29-1 to TRBJ1-4. The CDR3 loop reads CSVFSVGEKLFF.